This is a list of T cell receptor beta chains from one sample in a study of blood T cell repertoires in COVID-19. TCRdb keeps only in-frame clones here, not all; method: immunoSEQ multiplex PCR. Counted here are some 94,000 clones, about 83% occurring once; the ten biggest clones make up around 17%. Source material: peripheral blood. All receptors derive from a woman aged 55-69 years with COVID-19, enrolled during active disease. Both conserved end residues are part of each CDR3.

>TRBV18
CASSGWTGLSGNTIYF
>TRBV7-2
CASSVRTVDQQYF
>TRBV20-1
CSARTVYGYTF
>TRBV6-6
CASGFGELEQYF
>TRBV6-6
CASSYGGMNTEAFF
>TRBV28
CASSTKTGGGNYEQYF
>TRBV5-6
CASSLDGRGGTDTQYF
>TRBV19
CASTPTGSNYGYTF
>TRBV30
CAWMGASGYTF
>TRBV11-2
CASSLGRLTARFDTGELFF
>TRBV12-3/TRBV12-4
CASSLRYYGYTF
>TRBV10-3
CAISASTGVRYEQCF
>TRBV6-2/TRBV6-3
CASSHGSLSTEAFF
>TRBV27
CASASPEFGQFYEQYF
>TRBV30
CAGGALGYGYTF